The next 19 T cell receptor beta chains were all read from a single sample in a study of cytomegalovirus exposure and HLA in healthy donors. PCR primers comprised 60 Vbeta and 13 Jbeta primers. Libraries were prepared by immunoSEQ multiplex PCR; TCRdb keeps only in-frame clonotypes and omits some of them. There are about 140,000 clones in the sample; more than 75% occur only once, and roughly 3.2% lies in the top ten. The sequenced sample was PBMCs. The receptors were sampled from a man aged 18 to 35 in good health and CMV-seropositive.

CDR3 in DNA: TGTGCCAGCAGCTTCCGGGGTTATAATTCACCCCTCCACTTT. It codes for CASSFRGYNSPLHF. The rearrangement uses TRBV5-6 and TRBJ1-6; D is unresolved. This CDR3 region has 14 residues. V was shortened by 2 bases and J by 4 bases, with 7 bases between the two germline ends. Germline CDR1 is SGHDT and CDR2 is YYEEEE.

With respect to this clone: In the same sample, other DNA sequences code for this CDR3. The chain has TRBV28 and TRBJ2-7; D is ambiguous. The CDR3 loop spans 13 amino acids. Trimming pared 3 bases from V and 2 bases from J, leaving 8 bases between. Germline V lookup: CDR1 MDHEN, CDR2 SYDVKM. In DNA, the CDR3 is TGTGCCAGCAGTTTCTCTTCCCCCTACGAGCAGTACTTC. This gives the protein CASSFSSPYEQYF.

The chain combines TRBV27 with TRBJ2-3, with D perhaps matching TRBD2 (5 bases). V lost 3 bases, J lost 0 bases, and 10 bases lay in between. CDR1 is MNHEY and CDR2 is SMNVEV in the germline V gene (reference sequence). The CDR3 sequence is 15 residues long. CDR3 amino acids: CASSFRGPSTDTQYF. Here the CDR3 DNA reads TGTGCCAGCAGTTTCCGGGGTCCTAGCACAGATACGCAGTATTTT.

CDR3 protein: CASSARTGTEAFF. The CDR3 nucleotides are TGTGCCAGCAGCGCCCGGACAGGCACTGAAGCTTTCTTT. The chain recombines TRBV9 with TRBJ1-1; 7 bases map to TRBD1. Germline assignment: CDR1 SGDLS and CDR2 YYNGEE. With V trimmed by 3 bases and J by 4 bases, 3 bases remained unmatched. This CDR3 has 13 residues.

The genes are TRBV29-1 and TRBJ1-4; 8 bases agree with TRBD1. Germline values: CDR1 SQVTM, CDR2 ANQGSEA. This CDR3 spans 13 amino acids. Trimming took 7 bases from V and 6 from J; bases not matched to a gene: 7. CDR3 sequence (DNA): TGCAGCGCAACGACAGGGGCGGATGAAAAACTGTTTTTT. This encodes CSATTGADEKLFF.

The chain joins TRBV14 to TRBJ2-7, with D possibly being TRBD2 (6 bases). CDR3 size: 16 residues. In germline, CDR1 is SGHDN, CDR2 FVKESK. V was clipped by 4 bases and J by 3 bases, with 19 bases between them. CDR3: CASSPARGGDYYEQYF. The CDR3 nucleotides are TGTGCCAGCAGCCCCGCTCGGGGAGGCGACTACTACGAGCAGTACTTC.

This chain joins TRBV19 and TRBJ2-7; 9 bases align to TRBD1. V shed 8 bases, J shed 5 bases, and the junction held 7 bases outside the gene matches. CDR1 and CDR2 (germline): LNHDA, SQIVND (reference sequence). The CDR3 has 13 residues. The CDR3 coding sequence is TGTGCCAGTGGACAGGGGTGGGGAAACGAGCAGTACTTC. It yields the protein CASGQGWGNEQYF.

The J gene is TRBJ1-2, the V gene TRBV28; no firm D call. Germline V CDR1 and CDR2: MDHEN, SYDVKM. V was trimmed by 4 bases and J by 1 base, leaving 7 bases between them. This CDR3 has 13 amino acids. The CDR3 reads CASSWEDNYGYTF. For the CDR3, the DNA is TGTGCCAGCAGTTGGGAGGATAACTATGGCTACACCTTC.

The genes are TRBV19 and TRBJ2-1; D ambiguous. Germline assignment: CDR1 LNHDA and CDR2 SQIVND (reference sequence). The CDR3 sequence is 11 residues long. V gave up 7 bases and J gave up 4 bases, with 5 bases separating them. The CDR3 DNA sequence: TGTGCCAGTACCGCGTACAATGAGCAGTTCTTC. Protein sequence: CASTAYNEQFF.

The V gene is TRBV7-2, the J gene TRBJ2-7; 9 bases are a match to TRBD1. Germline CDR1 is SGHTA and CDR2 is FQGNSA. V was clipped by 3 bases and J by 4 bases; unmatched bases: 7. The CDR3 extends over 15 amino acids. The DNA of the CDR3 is TGTGCCAGCAGCTTCGGACAGGGGTTGGGGTACGAGCAGTACTTC. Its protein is CASSFGQGLGYEQYF.

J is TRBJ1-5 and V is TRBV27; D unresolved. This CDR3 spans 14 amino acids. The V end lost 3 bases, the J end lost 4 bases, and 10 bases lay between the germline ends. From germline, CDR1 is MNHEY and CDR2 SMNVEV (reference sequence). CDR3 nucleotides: TGTGCCAGCAGTTTTACGGGTTTAAATCAGCCCCAGCATTTT. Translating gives CASSFTGLNQPQHF.

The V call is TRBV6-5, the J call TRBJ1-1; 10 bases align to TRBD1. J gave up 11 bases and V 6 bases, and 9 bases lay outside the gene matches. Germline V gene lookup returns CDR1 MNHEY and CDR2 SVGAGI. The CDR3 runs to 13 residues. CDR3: CASRLTGGAAAFF. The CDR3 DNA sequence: TGTGCCAGCAGGCTGACAGGGGGCGCCGCGGCTTTCTTT.

The CDR3, as DNA: TGTGCCAGCAGCGCTCCCGAGACAGGATCCTACGAGCAGTACTTC. Translating it yields CASSAPETGSYEQYF. The chain joins TRBV9 to TRBJ2-7; D is possibly TRBD1 (6 bases). This CDR3 is built from 15 residues. CDR1 and CDR2 (germline): SGDLS, YYNGEE. V was clipped by 3 bases and J by 1 base, with 14 bases between them.

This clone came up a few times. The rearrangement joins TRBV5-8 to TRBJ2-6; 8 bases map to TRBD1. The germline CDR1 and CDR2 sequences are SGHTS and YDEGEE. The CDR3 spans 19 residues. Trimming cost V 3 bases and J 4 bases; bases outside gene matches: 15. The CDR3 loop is CASSSDRVNPSRGANVLTF. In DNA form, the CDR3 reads TGTGCCAGCAGCTCGGACAGGGTAAACCCTTCAAGAGGGGCCAACGTCCTGACTTTC.

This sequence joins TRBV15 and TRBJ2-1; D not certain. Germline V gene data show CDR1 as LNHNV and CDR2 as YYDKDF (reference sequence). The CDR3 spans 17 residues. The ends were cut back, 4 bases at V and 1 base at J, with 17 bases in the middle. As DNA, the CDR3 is TGTGCCACCAGCACTGGTAGCACTTCAAGGTCCTACAATGAGCAGTTCTTC. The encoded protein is CATSTGSTSRSYNEQFF. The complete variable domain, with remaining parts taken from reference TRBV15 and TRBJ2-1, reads DAMVIQNPRYQVTQFGKPVTLSCSQTLNHNVMYWYQQKSSQAPKLLFHYYDKDFNNEADTPDNFQSRRPNTSFCFLDIRSPGLGDTAMYLCATSTGSTSRSYNEQFFGPGTRLTVL.

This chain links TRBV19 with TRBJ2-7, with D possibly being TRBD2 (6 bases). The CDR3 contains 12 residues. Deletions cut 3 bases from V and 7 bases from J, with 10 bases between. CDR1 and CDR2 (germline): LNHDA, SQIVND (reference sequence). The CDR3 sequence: CASSIRAGEQYF. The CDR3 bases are TGTGCCAGTAGTATCCGGGCGGGAGAGCAGTACTTC.

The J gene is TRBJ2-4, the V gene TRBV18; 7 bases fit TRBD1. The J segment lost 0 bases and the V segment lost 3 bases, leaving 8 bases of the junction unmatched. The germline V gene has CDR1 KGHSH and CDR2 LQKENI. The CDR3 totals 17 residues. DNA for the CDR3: TGTGCCAGCTCACCGGCCGGGGACAGCCTAGCCAAAAACATTCAGTACTTC. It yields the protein CASSPAGDSLAKNIQYF. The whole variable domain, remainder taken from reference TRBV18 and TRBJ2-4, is NAGVMQNPRHLVRRRGQEARLRCSPMKGHSHVYWYRQLPEEGLKFMVYLQKENIIDESGMPKERFSAEFPKEGPSILRIQQVVRGDSAAYFCASSPAGDSLAKNIQYFGAGTRLSVL.

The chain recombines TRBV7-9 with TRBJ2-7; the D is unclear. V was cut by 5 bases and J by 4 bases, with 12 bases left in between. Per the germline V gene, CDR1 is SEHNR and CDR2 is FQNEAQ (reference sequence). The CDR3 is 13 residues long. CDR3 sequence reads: CASSPQDRYEQYF. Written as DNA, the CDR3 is TGTGCCAGCAGCCCCCAGGATCGATACGAGCAGTACTTC.

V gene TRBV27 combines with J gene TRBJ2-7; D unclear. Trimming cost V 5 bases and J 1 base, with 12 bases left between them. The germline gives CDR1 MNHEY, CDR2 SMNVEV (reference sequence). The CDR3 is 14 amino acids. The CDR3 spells CASSPESRSYEQYF. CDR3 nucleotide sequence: TGTGCCAGCAGTCCGGAGTCCCGGTCCTACGAGCAGTACTTC.